A single sample is the source of the 9 T cell receptor beta chains below, sequenced in a study of shared T cell receptors in the human thymus. Sequencing was performed with immunoSEQ multiplex PCR; in TCRdb, only in-frame clones are kept and a portion is missing. The sample includes 500,000 to 550,000 clones, 78% of them seen just once. These data also formed part of another study, on human thymus T cells.

The sequenced sample was thymocytes. These TCRs come from a boy less than two years old with a congenital heart defect.

The rearrangement uses TRBV9 and TRBJ1-2; D gene uncertain. This CDR3 spans 21 amino acids. CDR1 and CDR2 (germline): SGDLS, YYNGEE. The germline V and J ends were trimmed by 3 bases and 3 bases, with 33 bases remaining between them. This chain's CDR3 is CASSDPPFFAPGLTGDYGYTF. The CDR3 DNA is TGTGCCAGCAGCGACCCACCGTTTTTTGCCCCTGGATTAACCGGGGACTATGGCTACACCTTC.

The chain carries TRBV5-6 and TRBJ2-1, with 11 bases aligning to TRBD2. This CDR3 comprises 19 residues. The J segment lost 2 bases and the V segment lost 0 bases, leaving 10 bases of the junction unmatched. In germline, CDR1 is SGHDT, CDR2 YYEEEE. Here the CDR3 reads CASSLAASGRLGTYNEQFF. The CDR3 DNA follows: TGTGCCAGCAGCTTGGCCGCTAGCGGGAGGTTGGGGACCTACAATGAGCAGTTCTTC.

This chain links TRBV29-1 with TRBJ1-1, with 7 bases identical to TRBD1. V shed 6 bases, J shed 1 base, and the junction held 8 bases outside the gene matches. The CDR3 sequence is 14 residues long. Germline loops: CDR1 SQVTM, CDR2 ANQGSEA. This chain's CDR3 is CSVATGKGNTEAFF. CDR3 sequence (DNA): TGCAGCGTGGCGACAGGGAAAGGGAACACTGAAGCTTTCTTT.

The chain employs TRBV7-2 and TRBJ1-5, with 7 bases identical to TRBD1. Per the germline V gene, CDR1 is SGHTA and CDR2 is FQGNSA. The CDR3 spans 16 residues. Losses at the gene ends were 5 bases for V and 5 bases for J; bases not matched to a gene: 12. The CDR3, as DNA: TGTGCCAGCAGCCCCCAAGGGGGCAGAGGGGATCAGCCCCAGCATTTT. It encodes CASSPQGGRGDQPQHF.

The chain has TRBV4-1 and TRBJ2-7, with 8 bases aligning to TRBD2. This CDR3 region has 15 residues. Germline-derived CDR1 and CDR2 are MGHRA and YSYEKL. Losses at the gene ends were 4 bases for V and 3 bases for J; bases not matched to a gene: 8. The CDR3 bases are TGCGCCAGCAGCCTCACCGGGACTAGTTTCTACGAGCAGTACTTC. Translated: CASSLTGTSFYEQYF.

This chain joins TRBV10-3 and TRBJ1-1, with 7 bases matching TRBD1. V lost 8 bases, J lost 6 bases, and 12 bases stayed unmatched. This CDR3 region has 14 residues. Germline CDR1 is ENHRY and CDR2 is SYGVKD. The CDR3: CAIGGDREGPEAFF. The CDR3 DNA reads TGTGCCATCGGGGGTGACAGGGAAGGGCCTGAAGCTTTCTTT.

This clone turned up a few times. The rearrangement joins TRBV6-6 to TRBJ2-7; TRBD1 agrees at 8 bases. The CDR3 runs to 14 residues. Trimming at V came to 4 bases and at J to 5 bases, leaving 7 bases not matched to a gene. Looked up from germline, CDR1 is MNHNY and CDR2 is SVGAGI (reference sequence). The CDR3 bases are TGTGCCAGCAGTTTCCAGGGGGCCGCGCACGAGCAGTACTTC. Protein product: CASSFQGAAHEQYF.

This clone has just a few counts. The chain recombines TRBV2 with TRBJ1-5; possible D gene TRBD1, 6 bases. Germline V CDR1 and CDR2: SNHLY, FYNNEI. The ends were cut back, 7 bases at V and 9 bases at J, with 10 bases in the middle. This CDR3 has 11 amino acids. The CDR3 is CASTIRGPQHF. The CDR3 DNA follows: TGTGCCAGCACCATCAGGGGGCCCCAGCATTTT. Drawing the rest from reference TRBV2 and TRBJ1-5, the complete variable domain is EPEVTQTPSHQVTQMGQEVILRCVPISNHLYFYWYRQILGQKVEFLVSFYNNEISEKSEIFDDQFSVERPDGSNFTLKIRSTKLEDSAMYFCASTIRGPQHFGDGTRLSIL.

This chain links TRBV28 with TRBJ2-7, with D hard to call. Trimming stripped 4 bases from V and 3 bases from J, with 4 bases between. CDR1 and CDR2 from the germline V gene are MDHEN and SYDVKM. The length of the CDR3 is 11 residues. The CDR3 spells CASSSIYEQYF. The CDR3, as DNA: TGTGCCAGCAGTTCCATCTACGAGCAGTACTTC.